The rows below give T cell receptor beta chains drawn from one sample of a study of neurological immune-mediated disorders. TCRdb re-called the 5' RACE reads through MiXCR, storing one row per CDR3 protein. The data show about 59,000 distinct CDR3 sequences, 20% to 30% seen once. The specimen was PBMCs. These receptors all come from a man in his sixties with HTLV-1-associated myelopathy (HAM/TSP). Both conserved end residues are part of each CDR3. Each record gives: CDR3 protein, CDR3 DNA, clone size, D gene, J gene, V gene. The D gene is left open where the match is weak. Not all rows give a size; the values are once, few, many and, for expanded clones, a class.

CDR3aa: CASSLWTRGIPDTDTQYF
CDR3nt: TGTGCCAGCAGCCTATGGACGCGAGGGATCCCCGACACAGATACGCAGTATTTT
abundance: many
d_gene: NA
j_gene: TRBJ2-3
v_gene: TRBV5-6

CDR3aa: CAISLDRVPNEQFF
CDR3nt: TGTGCCATCAGTCTCGACAGGGTTCCGAATGAGCAGTTCTTC
abundance: medium-sized
d_gene: TRBD1
j_gene: TRBJ2-1
v_gene: TRBV10-3

CDR3aa: CASSLGAGESGEQFF
CDR3nt: TGCGCCAGCAGCTTGGGGGCGGGAGAGTCGGGTGAGCAGTTCTTC
abundance: NA
d_gene: TRBD2
j_gene: TRBJ2-1
v_gene: TRBV5-1

CDR3aa: CASGVRTFEQYF
CDR3nt: TGTGCCAGCGGGGTGAGAACTTTCGAGCAGTACTTC
abundance: many
d_gene: NA
j_gene: TRBJ2-7
v_gene: TRBV6-4

CDR3aa: CASSAGPYNEQFF
CDR3nt: TGTGCCAGCAGTGCGGGCCCATACAATGAGCAGTTCTTC
abundance: NA
d_gene: NA
j_gene: TRBJ2-1
v_gene: TRBV12-3/TRBV12-4

CDR3aa: CSAHRGGGNEQYF
CDR3nt: TGCAGTGCTCACAGGGGAGGCGGTAACGAGCAGTACTTC
abundance: many
d_gene: NA
j_gene: TRBJ2-7
v_gene: TRBV20-1

CDR3aa: CVSRLRDGDNSPLHF
CDR3nt: TGTGTCAGCCGCCTCCGGGACGGCGATAATTCACCCCTCCACTTT
abundance: many
d_gene: NA
j_gene: TRBJ1-6
v_gene: TRBV12-3/TRBV12-4

CDR3aa: CASSLTLTGLIAKNIQYF
CDR3nt: TGTGCCAGCAGCCTGACTTTGACCGGACTCATAGCCAAAAACATTCAGTACTTC
abundance: NA
d_gene: NA
j_gene: TRBJ2-4
v_gene: TRBV21-1

CDR3aa: CASSVEGSGANVLTF
CDR3nt: TGTGCCAGCAGCGTTGAGGGCTCTGGGGCCAACGTCCTGACTTTC
abundance: many
d_gene: NA
j_gene: TRBJ2-6
v_gene: TRBV9

CDR3aa: CASSLSTPRENIQYF
CDR3nt: TGCGCCAGCAGCTTATCTACCCCGCGGGAAAACATTCAGTACTTC
abundance: many
d_gene: NA
j_gene: TRBJ2-4
v_gene: TRBV5-1

CDR3aa: CASSALEGSYTF
CDR3nt: TGTGCCAGCAGTGCGCTTGAGGGAAGCTACACCTTC
abundance: NA
d_gene: NA
j_gene: TRBJ1-2
v_gene: TRBV12-3/TRBV12-4

CDR3aa: CASSRATDKLEGYTF
CDR3nt: TGCGCCAGCAGTCGTGCAACTGACAAGCTCGAAGGCTACACCTTC
abundance: many
d_gene: NA
j_gene: TRBJ1-2
v_gene: TRBV5-1

CDR3aa: CASRIGGYSLNTEAFF
CDR3nt: TGCGCCAGCCGCATCGGGGGGTACTCTCTGAACACTGAAGCTTTCTTT
abundance: medium-sized
d_gene: NA
j_gene: TRBJ1-1
v_gene: TRBV5-1

CDR3aa: CASTSKNIQYF
CDR3nt: TGTGCCAGCACATCCAAAAACATTCAGTACTTC
abundance: many
d_gene: NA
j_gene: TRBJ2-4
v_gene: TRBV6-6

CDR3aa: CASSYRETDEQFF
CDR3nt: TGTGCCAGCAGTTACAGGGAAACGGATGAGCAGTTCTTC
abundance: NA
d_gene: NA
j_gene: TRBJ2-1
v_gene: TRBV6-6

CDR3aa: CASSATEFYGYTF
CDR3nt: TGTGCCAGCAGCGCCACAGAATTCTATGGCTACACCTTC
abundance: many
d_gene: NA
j_gene: TRBJ1-2
v_gene: TRBV9

CDR3aa: CAISLEDNQPQHF
CDR3nt: TGTGCCATCAGTTTAGAGGACAATCAGCCCCAGCATTTT
abundance: many
d_gene: NA
j_gene: TRBJ1-5
v_gene: TRBV10-3

CDR3aa: CASSFAGIPDTQYF
CDR3nt: TGTGCCAGCAGTTTCGCCGGGATCCCAGATACGCAGTATTTT
abundance: NA
d_gene: NA
j_gene: TRBJ2-3
v_gene: TRBV12-3/TRBV12-4

CDR3aa: CSAMQGPNQPQHF
CDR3nt: TGCAGTGCTATGCAGGGACCGAATCAGCCCCAGCATTTT
abundance: many
d_gene: NA
j_gene: TRBJ1-5
v_gene: TRBV20-1

CDR3aa: CSAPEGSDHEQYF
CDR3nt: TGCAGTGCTCCGGAGGGGAGCGACCACGAGCAGTACTTC
abundance: many
d_gene: NA
j_gene: TRBJ2-7
v_gene: TRBV20-1

CDR3aa: CASSQNRETQYF
CDR3nt: TGTGCCAGCAGCCAGAACAGGGAGACCCAGTACTTC
abundance: many
d_gene: NA
j_gene: TRBJ2-5
v_gene: TRBV14

CDR3aa: CASSWTSRVTETQYF
CDR3nt: TGTGCCAGCAGCTGGACTAGCAGAGTGACAGAGACCCAGTACTTC
abundance: many
d_gene: TRBD2
j_gene: TRBJ2-5
v_gene: TRBV6-5

CDR3aa: CASSFQGARETQYF
CDR3nt: TGTGCCAGCAGCTTCCAGGGGGCCCGGGAGACCCAGTACTTC
abundance: many
d_gene: TRBD1
j_gene: TRBJ2-5
v_gene: TRBV5-6

CDR3aa: CSAREVQGRNEKLFF
CDR3nt: TGCAGTGCTAGAGAGGTACAGGGTCGGAATGAAAAACTGTTTTTT
abundance: NA
d_gene: NA
j_gene: TRBJ1-4
v_gene: TRBV20-1

CDR3aa: CASSYRDRGKDEQFF
CDR3nt: TGTGCCAGCAGCTACCGGGACAGGGGGAAAGATGAGCAGTTCTTC
abundance: many
d_gene: TRBD1
j_gene: TRBJ2-1
v_gene: TRBV5-6

CDR3aa: CASSLSSGTNTGELFF
CDR3nt: TGTGCCAGCAGCTTATCCAGCGGGACGAACACCGGGGAGCTGTTTTTT
abundance: many
d_gene: TRBD2
j_gene: TRBJ2-2
v_gene: TRBV7-9

CDR3aa: CASSQDRTVNQPQHF
CDR3nt: TGCGCCAGCAGCCAAGATAGGACAGTAAATCAGCCCCAGCATTTT
abundance: few
d_gene: NA
j_gene: TRBJ1-5
v_gene: TRBV4-3

CDR3aa: CASSTGTGAYNEQFF
CDR3nt: TGTGCCAGCAGCACCGGGACAGGAGCCTACAATGAGCAGTTCTTC
abundance: few
d_gene: TRBD1
j_gene: TRBJ2-1
v_gene: TRBV28

CDR3aa: CASSFPVQSREQYF
CDR3nt: TGTGCCAGCAGCTTTCCGGTACAGTCCCGCGAGCAGTACTTC
abundance: NA
d_gene: NA
j_gene: TRBJ2-7
v_gene: TRBV5-5

CDR3aa: CASSLEGGGMNTEAFF
CDR3nt: TGCGCCAGCAGTTTGGAAGGCGGGGGGATGAACACTGAAGCTTTCTTT
abundance: NA
d_gene: NA
j_gene: TRBJ1-1
v_gene: TRBV5-1

CDR3aa: CASSPTAGRDSPLHF
CDR3nt: TGCGCCAGCAGCCCCACCGCAGGGAGGGATTCACCCCTCCACTTT
abundance: many
d_gene: NA
j_gene: TRBJ1-6
v_gene: TRBV5-1

CDR3aa: CASSAGDSSDTQYF
CDR3nt: TGCGCCAGCAGTGCAGGGGATTCTTCAGATACGCAGTATTTT
abundance: once
d_gene: NA
j_gene: TRBJ2-3
v_gene: TRBV5-1

CDR3aa: CASVTGLDQPQHF
CDR3nt: TGTGCCAGCGTAACCGGTCTAGATCAGCCCCAGCATTTT
abundance: many
d_gene: NA
j_gene: TRBJ1-5
v_gene: TRBV7-9

CDR3aa: CASSYLVGGYSNEQFF
CDR3nt: TGTGCCAGCAGTTACCTCGTGGGTGGGTACTCCAATGAGCAGTTCTTC
abundance: NA
d_gene: NA
j_gene: TRBJ2-1
v_gene: TRBV12-3/TRBV12-4

CDR3aa: CASLLGGAWYF
CDR3nt: TGTGCCAGCCTCCTCGGGGGGGCTTGGTACTTC
abundance: many
d_gene: TRBD2
j_gene: TRBJ2-4
v_gene: TRBV2

CDR3aa: CAISRQGAAQETQYF
CDR3nt: TGTGCCATCAGTCGCCAAGGGGCAGCTCAAGAGACCCAGTACTTC
abundance: many
d_gene: NA
j_gene: TRBJ2-5
v_gene: TRBV10-3

CDR3aa: CASSPPGASGNYEQYF
CDR3nt: TGTGCCAGCTCTCCCCCCGGGGCTAGCGGGAACTACGAGCAGTACTTC
abundance: NA
d_gene: TRBD2
j_gene: TRBJ2-7
v_gene: TRBV18

CDR3aa: CASRSRTGATDTQYF
CDR3nt: TGCGCCAGCAGGTCCCGGACAGGGGCCACAGATACGCAGTATTTT
abundance: many
d_gene: TRBD1
j_gene: TRBJ2-3
v_gene: TRBV5-1

CDR3aa: CASSPSRTSGTYEQYF
CDR3nt: TGCGCCAGCAGCCCGTCGAGGACTAGCGGGACCTACGAGCAGTACTTC
abundance: many
d_gene: TRBD2
j_gene: TRBJ2-7
v_gene: TRBV4-1

CDR3aa: CASSQAHRGQGYTF
CDR3nt: TGTGCCAGCAGCCAAGCTCACAGGGGGCAAGGCTACACCTTC
abundance: NA
d_gene: TRBD1
j_gene: TRBJ1-2
v_gene: TRBV4-1

CDR3aa: CASSVGQGAVGYTF
CDR3nt: TGTGCCAGCTCCGTAGGACAGGGGGCTGTTGGCTACACCTTC
abundance: many
d_gene: TRBD1
j_gene: TRBJ1-2
v_gene: TRBV6-5

CDR3aa: CASSLEGGGSYEQYF
CDR3nt: TGCGCCAGCAGCCTTGAGGGCGGGGGGTCCTACGAGCAGTACTTC
abundance: many
d_gene: TRBD2
j_gene: TRBJ2-7
v_gene: TRBV4-1

CDR3aa: CASSYSNMNTEAFF
CDR3nt: TGTGCCAGCAGTTACTCAAACATGAACACTGAAGCTTTCTTT
abundance: NA
d_gene: NA
j_gene: TRBJ1-1
v_gene: TRBV6-5

CDR3aa: CASSVSDGPGESDTQYF
CDR3nt: TGTGCCAGCAGCGTGTCCGACGGGCCCGGCGAATCGGATACGCAGTATTTT
abundance: many
d_gene: NA
j_gene: TRBJ2-3
v_gene: TRBV9

CDR3aa: CASSEAVNYGYTF
CDR3nt: TGCGCCAGCAGTGAAGCAGTTAACTATGGCTACACCTTC
abundance: NA
d_gene: NA
j_gene: TRBJ1-2
v_gene: TRBV10-1

CDR3aa: CSARSRQGGPGELFF
CDR3nt: TGCAGTGCTAGATCCAGACAGGGGGGTCCCGGGGAGCTGTTTTTT
abundance: NA
d_gene: TRBD1
j_gene: TRBJ2-2
v_gene: TRBV20-1

CDR3aa: CASSLVGAGGYTF
CDR3nt: TGTGCCAGCAGCTTAGTGGGGGCGGGAGGCTACACCTTC
abundance: once
d_gene: NA
j_gene: TRBJ1-2
v_gene: TRBV7-3

CDR3aa: CAISKGANTEAFF
CDR3nt: TGTGCCATCAGCAAGGGGGCAAACACTGAAGCTTTCTTT
abundance: many
d_gene: TRBD1
j_gene: TRBJ1-1
v_gene: TRBV10-3

CDR3aa: CASSLSGTGGDEQYF
CDR3nt: TGTGCCAGCAGTTTATCCGGGACAGGGGGAGACGAGCAGTACTTC
abundance: many
d_gene: TRBD1
j_gene: TRBJ2-7
v_gene: TRBV27

CDR3aa: CSAREGVWGYTF
CDR3nt: TGCAGTGCTAGAGAAGGGGTATGGGGCTACACCTTC
abundance: many
d_gene: NA
j_gene: TRBJ1-2
v_gene: TRBV20-1

CDR3aa: CASRLSGSPADTQYF
CDR3nt: TGCGCCAGCAGGCTAAGCGGCAGCCCGGCAGATACGCAGTATTTT
abundance: medium-sized
d_gene: NA
j_gene: TRBJ2-3
v_gene: TRBV5-1

CDR3aa: CASSLFFDRSLEAFF
CDR3nt: TGCGCCAGCAGCTTGTTTTTTGACAGGAGCCTTGAAGCTTTCTTT
abundance: many
d_gene: NA
j_gene: TRBJ1-1
v_gene: TRBV5-1